The 22 T cell receptor beta chains in this list originate from one sample, sequenced in a study of T cell repertoires in ileal Crohn's disease. The repertoire was sequenced with immunoSEQ multiplex PCR; TCRdb's copy has only in-frame clones and lacks some. The sample lists about 3,800 clones, about 79% seen once, with less than 7.5% in the top ten. The specimen was ileal tissue. These receptors were taken from an adult with Crohn's disease.

J is TRBJ2-4 and V is TRBV2; D gene unclear. Trimming removed 1 base from V and 7 bases from J, with 11 bases in between. This CDR3 is built from 14 residues. The germline V gene has CDR1 SNHLY and CDR2 FYNNEI. The chain's CDR3 is CASSEGPSLNIQYF. CDR3 nucleotide sequence: TGTGCCAGCAGTGAAGGGCCATCGTTGAACATTCAGTACTTC.

The chain has TRBV13 and TRBJ1-1; D is unclear. The CDR3 has 15 amino acids. Looked up from germline, CDR1 is PRHDT and CDR2 is FYEKMQ (reference sequence). The V end lost 0 bases, the J end lost 4 bases, and 12 bases lay between the germline ends. The CDR3 region has the DNA TGTGCCAGCAGCTTAGGTCGCGTATATGCCACTGAAGCTTTCTTT. This codes for CASSLGRVYATEAFF.

The V and J genes are TRBV29-1 and TRBJ2-3, with D tentatively TRBD1 (5 bases). Germline loops: CDR1 SQVTM, CDR2 ANQGSEA. The CDR3 covers 13 residues. Trimming removed 6 bases at V and 4 bases at J, with 14 bases between. CDR3 residues: CSVRPGLADTQYF. The CDR3 DNA sequence: TGCAGCGTCCGGCCAGGGTTGGCAGATACGCAGTATTTT.

The rearrangement links TRBV6-4 to TRBJ2-3, with D possibly being TRBD1 (6 bases). Germline CDR1 and CDR2: MRHNA and SNTAGT. The V and J ends lost 4 bases and 0 bases respectively, with 8 bases between them. The CDR3 sequence is 14 residues long. For the CDR3, the DNA is TGTGCCAGCAGTGTGGACAGCAGCACAGATACGCAGTATTTT. This encodes CASSVDSSTDTQYF.

V and J are TRBV11-3 and TRBJ1-1, with a weak D call TRBD1 (6 bases). V dropped 4 bases and J dropped 8 bases, with 14 bases sitting between them. The CDR3 spans 13 residues. Germline-derived CDR1 and CDR2 are SGHNT and YENEEA. In DNA form, the CDR3 reads TGTGCCAGCAGCTCCATTAGGGGGGGAGAAGCTTTCTTT. It codes for CASSSIRGGEAFF.

The V and J genes are TRBV6-6 and TRBJ1-1, with D maybe TRBD1 (6 bases). The CDR3 has 13 amino acids. CDR1 and CDR2 from the germline V gene are MNHNY and SVGAGI (reference sequence). Between the trimmed V and J ends, which lost 6 bases and 5 bases, there was a span of 13 bases. The CDR3 DNA sequence: TGTGCCAGCAGATTAAGGGGGTCGACTGAAGCTTTCTTT. Protein product: CASRLRGSTEAFF.

This rearrangement joins TRBV13 to TRBJ2-2, with D perhaps matching TRBD1 (7 bases). Trimming left V 7 bases short and J 0 bases short, with 12 bases between. Germline-derived CDR1 and CDR2 are PRHDT and FYEKMQ (reference sequence). The CDR3 is 15 amino acids. CDR3 bases: TGTGCCAGCACCAGGGGGGCCGCGAACACCGGGGAGCTGTTTTTT. Translation gives CASTRGAANTGELFF.

V usage is TRBV5-6 and J usage is TRBJ1-3; TRBD2 agrees at 9 bases. The assigned J gene may be wrong: the sequence end matches TRBJ2-2 better. Per germline, CDR1 SGHDT and CDR2 YYEEEE. The CDR3 covers 14 residues. The CDR3 coding sequence is TGTGCCAGCCGTGCGCTAGCGGGGTCCGGGGAGCTGTTTTTT. This translates into CASRALAGSGELFF.

The chain is built from TRBV5-1 and TRBJ2-5; D possibly corresponds to TRBD2 (7 bases). Trimming removed 1 base at V and 4 bases at J, with 14 bases between. CDR3 size: 15 residues. Germline CDR1 and CDR2: SGHRS and YFSETQ. The DNA for the CDR3 is TGCGCCAGCAGCTTGACGTGGGGGGGCTTAGAGACCCAGTACTTC. This encodes CASSLTWGGLETQYF.

The chain recombines TRBV18 with TRBJ1-6; 7 nucleotides agree with TRBD1. Trimming removed 3 bases from V and 8 bases from J; junction bases left unmatched: 7. The CDR3 totals 15 residues. CDR1 KGHSH and CDR2 LQKENI come from the germline V gene. The CDR3 is CASSPWTGSDSPLHF. The DNA for the CDR3 is TGTGCCAGCTCACCGTGGACAGGTTCGGATTCACCCCTCCACTTT.

The gene calls are TRBV2 and TRBJ1-3; weak D call: TRBD1 (6 bases). Germline V gene lookup returns CDR1 SNHLY and CDR2 FYNNEI. CDR3 size: 14 residues. Trimming stripped 4 bases from V and 0 bases from J, with 7 bases between. CDR3 protein: CASSADSSGNTIYF. The CDR3 DNA sequence: TGTGCCAGCAGTGCGGACAGCTCTGGAAACACCATATATTTT.

The sample holds a few counts of this clone. The chain carries TRBV5-5 and TRBJ1-6; D may be TRBD1 (6 bases). The CDR3 contains 18 residues. The germline gives CDR1 SGHKS, CDR2 YYEKEE (reference sequence). V lost 0 bases to trimming and J lost 0 bases, with 13 bases between them. The CDR3: CASSLGRDTSSYNSPLHF. The CDR3 DNA sequence: TGTGCCAGCAGCTTGGGCCGGGACACAAGCTCCTATAATTCACCCCTCCACTTT.

This clone turned up a few times. The chain is built from TRBV18 and TRBJ2-5; D call uncertain. Germline CDR1 is KGHSH and CDR2 is LQKENI. The V end was cut by 2 bases, the J end by 5 bases, with 9 bases between. The CDR3 runs to 13 residues. The CDR3 region is CASSPYVRETQYF. CDR3 coding DNA: TGTGCCAGCTCACCATATGTACGGGAGACCCAGTACTTC.

The chain couples TRBV21-1 to TRBJ2-7; TRBD2 was called by the table and not checked on the DNA. TRBV21-1 represents a pseudogene. The CDR3 covers 15 residues. The CDR3 coding sequence is TGTGCCAGCAGGGAGGGGCGGACCAGCTCCTACGAGCAGTACTTC. Translated: CASREGRTSSYEQYF.

The gene calls are TRBV5-1 and TRBJ1-1; D ambiguous. The V end lost 0 bases, the J end lost 11 bases, and 20 bases lay between the germline ends. The CDR3 contains 15 residues. The germline gives CDR1 SGHRS, CDR2 YFSETQ. The CDR3 is CASSLGHSGSRQAFF. The CDR3 DNA reads TGCGCCAGCAGCTTGGGGCACAGCGGGTCTAGGCAGGCTTTCTTT.

The chain has TRBV9 and TRBJ2-1; 10 bases agree with TRBD2. Germline V gene data show CDR1 as SGDLS and CDR2 as YYNGEE. With V trimmed by 0 bases and J by 6 bases, 3 bases remained unmatched. This CDR3 is built from 15 residues. CDR3 nucleotides: TGTGCCAGCAGCGTAGCAAGCGGGGGGGTCAATGAGCAGTTCTTC. Translation: CASSVASGGVNEQFF.

The rearrangement links TRBV19 to TRBJ1-3, with D unresolved. V was clipped by 7 bases and J by 4 bases, with 8 bases between them. Germline assignment: CDR1 LNHDA and CDR2 SQIVND (reference sequence). CDR3 length: 12 residues. The CDR3 coding sequence is TGTGCCAGTAATCTCGTGGGAAACACCATATATTTT. Its translation is CASNLVGNTIYF.

The J gene is TRBJ1-5, the V gene TRBV5-4; 9 bases are a match to TRBD1. The CDR3 has 16 amino acids. The germline V gene has CDR1 SGHNT and CDR2 YYREEE (reference sequence). V trimming: 4 bases; J trimming: 5 bases; junction bases outside the gene matches: 10. The CDR3 region is CASSRAGQGRDQPQHF. CDR3 DNA sequence: TGTGCCAGCAGCCGGGCGGGACAGGGTCGGGATCAGCCCCAGCATTTT.

CDR3 nucleotides: TGTGCCAGCAGCGCCGGGACCGACAGGTCGACTGAGCAGTTCTTC. Its protein is CASSAGTDRSTEQFF. This chain connects TRBV7-9 to TRBJ2-1; TRBD1 might be the D (6 bases). In germline, CDR1 is SEHNR, CDR2 FQNEAQ (reference sequence). The V gene lost 5 bases and the J gene lost 9 bases, with 20 bases spanning the gap. This CDR3 region has 15 residues.

This rearrangement joins TRBV27 to TRBJ2-3; D perhaps matches TRBD2 (6 bases). The germline V gene encodes CDR1 MNHEY and CDR2 SMNVEV (reference sequence). V was pared by 0 bases and J by 9 bases, with 10 bases between. There are 13 residues in the CDR3. The CDR3 is CASSLSPGGTQYF. In DNA form, the CDR3 reads TGTGCCAGCAGTTTATCTCCCGGGGGAACGCAGTATTTT.

This chain links TRBV5-4 with TRBJ2-7; 8 bases match TRBD1. Germline trimming cut 4 bases from V and 6 bases from J; bases unmatched to any gene: 12. Germline V gene sequence: CDR1 SGHNT, CDR2 YYREEE (reference sequence). CDR3 length: 15 residues. This CDR3 is CASSVEMTGVGEQYF. CDR3 nucleotide sequence: TGTGCCAGCAGCGTTGAAATGACAGGGGTGGGCGAGCAGTACTTC.

This sequence joins TRBV25-1 and TRBJ2-1; 11 bases agree with TRBD1. After removal of 8 bases from V and 6 bases from J, the junction contained 6 bases not matched to a gene. Germline CDR1 and CDR2: MGHDK and SYGVNS. This CDR3 spans 14 amino acids. The CDR3 loop is CASAGQGEVNEQFF. The CDR3 DNA reads TGTGCCAGCGCGGGACAGGGGGAGGTCAATGAGCAGTTCTTC.